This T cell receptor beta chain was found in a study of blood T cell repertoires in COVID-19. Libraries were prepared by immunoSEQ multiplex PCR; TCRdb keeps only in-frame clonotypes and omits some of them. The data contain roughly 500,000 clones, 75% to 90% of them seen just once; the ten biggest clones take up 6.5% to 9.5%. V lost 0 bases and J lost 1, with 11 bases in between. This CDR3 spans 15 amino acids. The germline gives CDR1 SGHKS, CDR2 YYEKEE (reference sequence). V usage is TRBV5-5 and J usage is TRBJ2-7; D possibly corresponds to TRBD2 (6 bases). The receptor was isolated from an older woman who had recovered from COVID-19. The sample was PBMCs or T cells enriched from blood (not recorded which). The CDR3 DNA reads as TGTGCCAGCAGCTTGGCCTGGGGGGATTCCTACGAGCAGTACTTC. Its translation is CASSLAWGDSYEQYF.